This TCR beta chain emerged from a study of T-cell memory formation after mild COVID-19. Turning to the study itself: TCR clusters showed largely donor specificity.

With respect to this clonotype: Its antigen is currently unknown.

TCRdb re-called the 5' RACE reads with MiXCR, one entry per CDR3 protein. The repertoire consists of 400,000 to 500,000 distinct CDR3 sequences, with approximately 18% occurring once and the leading ten covering around a fifth. The CDR3 is 15 residues long. Germline CDR1 MNHEY, CDR2 SVGAGI. V shed 6 bases and J shed 4 bases, with 15 bases lying between them. Study-wide results and caveats: CD4/CD8 balance held among clones contracting day 15 to 85, and later expanders leaned CD4+.

The sequence was obtained from a man younger than 30 who had mild COVID-19 (a few samples of this study predate the infection). Cell type and time point are not known. Sequences were obtained from PBMCs or a T cell subset sorted from them (not recorded which). V usage is TRBV6-5 and J usage is TRBJ2-2; D not resolved. The CDR3 DNA follows: TGTGCCAGCAGCCCACAGATCACGGGCACCGGGGAGCTGTTTTTT. This translates into CASSPQITGTGELFF.